These 20 T cell receptor beta chains originate from one sample sequenced in a study of T cell changes during pregnancy in multiple sclerosis. Profiled with immunoSEQ multiplex PCR; TCRdb holds only in-frame clones, not every one. The sample consists of 50,000 to 65,000 clones, 90% of them appearing once. Sample: peripheral blood, taken in the third trimester of pregnancy. These receptor sequences come from a female donor in good health, enrolled as a control in a pregnancy study.

V usage is TRBV6-5 and J usage is TRBJ2-7, with D perhaps TRBD2 (7 bases). CDR1 and CDR2 from the germline V gene are MNHEY and SVGAGI. This CDR3 spans 14 amino acids. Between the trimmed V and J ends, which lost 10 bases and 2 bases, there was a span of 18 bases. The CDR3 nucleotides are TGTGCCACCAGGTGGGGGGGCCCAACCTACGAGCAGTACTTC. Translating it yields CATRWGGPTYEQYF.

The chain combines TRBV5-1 with TRBJ2-3, with 10 nucleotides matching TRBD2. J was trimmed by 0 bases and V by 1 base; bases with no gene match: 5. CDR1 and CDR2 (germline): SGHRS, YFSETQ. The CDR3 length is 17 residues. CDR3 nucleotides: TGCGCCAGCAGCTTGACTATACTAGCGGGGAGCACAGATACGCAGTATTTT. Encoded protein: CASSLTILAGSTDTQYF.

The genes are TRBV5-1 and TRBJ2-1; 9 bases line up with TRBD2. Germline-derived CDR1 and CDR2 are SGHRS and YFSETQ. The CDR3 has 13 residues. V gave up 0 bases and J gave up 10 bases; unmatched junction bases: 2. The CDR3 region has the DNA TGCGCCAGCAGCTTGGCTAGCGGGAACGAGCAGTTCTTC. As protein: CASSLASGNEQFF.

The J gene is TRBJ2-1, the V gene TRBV18; 12 nucleotides align to TRBD2. V trimming: 3 bases; J trimming: 4 bases; junction bases outside the gene matches: 1. This CDR3 has 15 residues. Germline CDR1 KGHSH, CDR2 LQKENI. The CDR3 loop is CASSPGTSGYNEQFF. The CDR3, as DNA: TGTGCCAGCTCACCCGGGACTAGCGGGTACAATGAGCAGTTCTTC.

Turning to this clone: The junction departs from the called germline gene at one end, perhaps through a read error. Written as DNA, the CDR3 is TGTACCAGCAGTCTCCCCGGACAGGGGCCCAACAATGAGCAGTTCTTC. This sequence encodes CTSSLPGQGPNNEQFF. J is TRBJ2-1 and V is TRBV6-6; 9 positions match TRBD1. The germline CDR1 and CDR2 sequences are MNHNY and SVGAGI (reference sequence). This CDR3 has 16 amino acids.

The J gene is TRBJ2-5, the V gene TRBV7-9; 8 nucleotides align to TRBD2. The trim removed 2 bases at V and 2 bases at J, leaving 7 bases unmatched. The CDR3 has 16 amino acids. Germline V gene lookup returns CDR1 SEHNR and CDR2 FQNEAQ (reference sequence). The CDR3 is CASSLRQTSGQETQYF. The CDR3, as DNA: TGTGCCAGCAGCTTAAGGCAAACTAGCGGTCAAGAGACCCAGTACTTC.

This clone was observed a few times. The chain is built from TRBV5-1 and TRBJ2-7, with D perhaps TRBD2 (6 bases). V dropped 2 bases and J dropped 0 bases, with 18 bases sitting between them. The CDR3 runs to 17 residues. CDR1 and CDR2 from the germline V gene are SGHRS and YFSETQ. CDR3 sequence reads: CASSLTRPTRSSYEQYF. The CDR3 DNA is TGCGCCAGCAGCTTAACCCGACCGACTAGAAGCTCCTACGAGCAGTACTTC.

The V gene is TRBV29-1, the J gene TRBJ2-7; 8 positions match TRBD1. CDR1 is SQVTM, CDR2 ANQGSEA, per germline. The junction had 0 bases not matched to a gene; V was cut back by 6 bases and J by 2 bases. The CDR3 is 11 amino acids. The CDR3 sequence: CSVGQAYEQYF. CDR3 DNA sequence: TGCAGCGTGGGACAGGCCTACGAGCAGTACTTC.

The CDR3 sequence is CASSLGGPAGTPIKQYF. CDR3 in DNA: TGTGCCAGCAGCTTAGGTGGCCCTGCAGGGACTCCCATCAAGCAGTACTTC. This chain joins TRBV7-9 and TRBJ2-7; the D gene is possibly TRBD2 (6 bases). The CDR3 covers 17 residues. Germline-derived CDR1 and CDR2 are SEHNR and FQNEAQ (reference sequence). The V and J ends lost 1 base and 8 bases respectively, with 24 bases between them.

The chain uses TRBV5-1 and TRBJ2-6; 9 bases are a match to TRBD1. The CDR3 is 17 amino acids. Germline-derived CDR1 and CDR2 are SGHRS and YFSETQ. After removal of 4 bases from V and 1 base from J, the junction contained 6 bases not matched to a gene. The CDR3 loop reads CASSQETGGSGANVLTF. DNA for the CDR3: TGCGCCAGCAGCCAAGAGACAGGGGGTTCTGGGGCCAACGTCCTGACTTTC.

In its sample, this clone was seen once. The chain has TRBV2 and TRBJ2-3, with D maybe TRBD2 (5 bases). The germline V gene has CDR1 SNHLY and CDR2 FYNNEI. Trimming pared 1 base from V and 0 bases from J, leaving 11 bases between. This CDR3 spans 16 amino acids. The CDR3, as DNA: TGTGCCAGCAGTGAAGGAGGGAACCCTAGCACAGATACGCAGTATTTT. The encoded protein is CASSEGGNPSTDTQYF.

The rearrangement joins TRBV5-3 to TRBJ1-2; D is ambiguous. TRBV5-3 is recorded as an ORF, its role being uncertain. The ends were cut back, 2 bases at V and 8 bases at J, with 13 bases in the middle. CDR3 length: 13 residues. The CDR3 is CARSFRRVWGYTF. The CDR3, as DNA: TGTGCCAGAAGCTTTAGGAGGGTTTGGGGCTACACCTTC.

The chain is built from TRBV30 and TRBJ1-2, with TRBD1 as a possible D gene (6 bases). V was clipped by 0 bases and J by 4 bases, with 15 bases between them. There are 15 residues in the CDR3. CDR1 is GTSNPN, CDR2 SVGIG, per germline (reference sequence). CDR3 DNA sequence: TGTGCCTGGAGTGTAAGACAGGATGGGGTCTATGGCTACACCTTC. It specifies CAWSVRQDGVYGYTF.

This clone was seen a few times. This sequence joins TRBV4-3 and TRBJ1-3; D possibly corresponds to TRBD1 (5 bases). CDR3 size: 16 residues. V gave up 1 base and J gave up 2 bases, with 12 bases separating them. Germline CDR1 and CDR2: LGHNA and YSLEER. CDR3 sequence (DNA): TGCGCCAGCAGCCAAGGTACCGGAGGGGCTGGAAACACCATATATTTT. It codes for CASSQGTGGAGNTIYF.

The chain couples TRBV6-1 to TRBJ2-5; TRBD1 matches at 7 bases. CDR1 MNHNS and CDR2 SASEGT come from the germline V gene. The CDR3 loop spans 13 amino acids. The V segment lost 7 bases and the J segment 2 bases; nucleotides outside the gene matches: 4. This CDR3 reads CASIGGGQETQYF. CDR3 DNA sequence: TGTGCCAGCATAGGGGGCGGACAAGAGACCCAGTACTTC.

This rearrangement joins TRBV5-1 to TRBJ2-7; 12 bases fit TRBD1. J was trimmed by 6 bases and V by 1 base; bases with no gene match: 5. Germline lookup yields CDR1 SGHRS and CDR2 YFSETQ. The CDR3 consists of 15 residues. For the CDR3, the DNA is TGCGCCAGCAGCTTGATCGGGACAGGGGGCAGCGAGCAGTACTTC. Its protein is CASSLIGTGGSEQYF.

The gene calls are TRBV5-1 and TRBJ1-4, with 10 bases aligning to TRBD1. The CDR3 has 16 residues. The germline CDR1 and CDR2 sequences are SGHRS and YFSETQ. Trimming removed 4 bases from V and 8 bases from J; junction bases left unmatched: 11. CDR3 in DNA: TGCGCCAGCAGCCGGGACAGGGGAGCTCCGGGGGAAAAACTGTTTTTT. As protein: CASSRDRGAPGEKLFF.

Here the CDR3 DNA reads TGTGCCAGCAGTTTCTTCGGGGGGCGTTTTTACACTGAAGCTTTCTTT. Amino acids: CASSFFGGRFYTEAFF. This chain links TRBV27 with TRBJ1-1; TRBD1 might be the D (6 bases). V was clipped by 3 bases and J by 3 bases, with 17 bases between them. CDR1 is MNHEY, CDR2 SMNVEV, per germline (reference sequence). The length of the CDR3 is 16 residues.

V is TRBV5-1 and J is TRBJ2-2, with 12 nucleotides matching TRBD2. The CDR3 runs to 16 residues. Germline CDR1 reads SGHRS; CDR2 reads YFSETQ. The J segment lost 5 bases and the V segment lost 4 bases, leaving 6 bases of the junction unmatched. The CDR3 protein is CASSIATSGSTGELFF. CDR3 DNA: TGCGCCAGCAGCATAGCGACTAGCGGGAGTACCGGGGAGCTGTTTTTT.

The rearrangement joins TRBV30 to TRBJ2-5; a possible D gene is TRBD2 (6 bases). V lost 2 bases to trimming and J lost 1 base, with 17 bases between them. The CDR3 length is 16 residues. CDR1 is GTSNPN and CDR2 is SVGIG in the germline V gene (reference sequence). CDR3 nucleotide sequence: TGTGCCTGGAGTCGAGGGACTGCTCTGACCCAAGAGACCCAGTACTTC. It translates to CAWSRGTALTQETQYF.